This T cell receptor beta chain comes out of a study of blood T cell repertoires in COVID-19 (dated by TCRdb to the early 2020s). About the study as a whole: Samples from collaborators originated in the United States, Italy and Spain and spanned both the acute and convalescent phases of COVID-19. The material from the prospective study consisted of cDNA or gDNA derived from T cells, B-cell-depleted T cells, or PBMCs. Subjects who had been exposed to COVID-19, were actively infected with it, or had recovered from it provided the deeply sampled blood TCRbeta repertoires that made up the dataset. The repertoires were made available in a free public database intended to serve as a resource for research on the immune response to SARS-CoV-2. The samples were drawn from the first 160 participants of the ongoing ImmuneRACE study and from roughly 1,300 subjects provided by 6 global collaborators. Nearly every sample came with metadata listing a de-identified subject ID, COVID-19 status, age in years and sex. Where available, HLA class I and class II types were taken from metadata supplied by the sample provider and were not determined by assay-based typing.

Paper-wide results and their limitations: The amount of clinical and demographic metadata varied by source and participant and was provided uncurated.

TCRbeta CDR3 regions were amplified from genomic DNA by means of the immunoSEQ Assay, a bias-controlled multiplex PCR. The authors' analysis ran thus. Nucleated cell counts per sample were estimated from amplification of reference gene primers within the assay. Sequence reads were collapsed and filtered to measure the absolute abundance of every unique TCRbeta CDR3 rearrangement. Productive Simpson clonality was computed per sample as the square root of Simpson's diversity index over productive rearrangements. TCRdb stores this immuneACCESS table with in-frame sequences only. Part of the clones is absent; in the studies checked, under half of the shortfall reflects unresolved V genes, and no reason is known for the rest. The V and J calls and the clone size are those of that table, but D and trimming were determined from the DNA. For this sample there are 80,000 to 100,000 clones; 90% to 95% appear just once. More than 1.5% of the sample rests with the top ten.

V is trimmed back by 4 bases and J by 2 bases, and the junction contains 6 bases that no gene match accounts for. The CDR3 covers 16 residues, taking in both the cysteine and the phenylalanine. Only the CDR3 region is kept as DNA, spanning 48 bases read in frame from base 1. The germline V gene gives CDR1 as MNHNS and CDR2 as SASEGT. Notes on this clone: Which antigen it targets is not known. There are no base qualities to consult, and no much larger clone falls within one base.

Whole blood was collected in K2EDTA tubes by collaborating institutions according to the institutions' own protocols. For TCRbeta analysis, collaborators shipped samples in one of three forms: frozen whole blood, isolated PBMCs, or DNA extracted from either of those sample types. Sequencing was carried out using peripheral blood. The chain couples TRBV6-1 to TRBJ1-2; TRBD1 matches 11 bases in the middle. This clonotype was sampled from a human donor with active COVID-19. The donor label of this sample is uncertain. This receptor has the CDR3 CASSAFRTGGNYGYTF. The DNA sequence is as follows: TGTGCCAGCAGTGCTTTCCGGACAGGGGGCAACTATGGCTACACCTTC.